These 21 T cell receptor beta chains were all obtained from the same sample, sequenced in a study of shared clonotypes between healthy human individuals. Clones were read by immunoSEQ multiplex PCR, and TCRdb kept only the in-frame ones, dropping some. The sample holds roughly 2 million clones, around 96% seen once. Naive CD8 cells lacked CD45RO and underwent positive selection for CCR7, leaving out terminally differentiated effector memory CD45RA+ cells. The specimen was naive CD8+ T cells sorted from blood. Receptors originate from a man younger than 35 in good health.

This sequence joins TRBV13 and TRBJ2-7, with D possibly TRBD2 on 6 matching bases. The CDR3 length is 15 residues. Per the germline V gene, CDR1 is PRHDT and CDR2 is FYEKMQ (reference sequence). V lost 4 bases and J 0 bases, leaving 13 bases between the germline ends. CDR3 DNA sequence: TGTGCCAGCAGCTGCATAGCGGAGAACTCCTACGAGCAGTACTTC. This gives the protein CASSCIAENSYEQYF. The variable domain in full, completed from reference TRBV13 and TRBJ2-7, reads AAGVIQSPRHLIKEKRETATLKCYPIPRHDTVYWYQQGPGQDPQFLISFYEKMQSDKGSIPDRFSAQQFSDYHSELNMSSLELGDSALYFCASSCIAENSYEQYFGPGTRLTVT.

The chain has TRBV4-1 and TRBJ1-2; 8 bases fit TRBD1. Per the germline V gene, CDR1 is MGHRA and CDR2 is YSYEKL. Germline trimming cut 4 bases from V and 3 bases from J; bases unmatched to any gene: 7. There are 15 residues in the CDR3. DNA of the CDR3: TGCGCCAGCAGCCCCAAAAAGGACAGGGACTATGGCTACACCTTC. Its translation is CASSPKKDRDYGYTF.

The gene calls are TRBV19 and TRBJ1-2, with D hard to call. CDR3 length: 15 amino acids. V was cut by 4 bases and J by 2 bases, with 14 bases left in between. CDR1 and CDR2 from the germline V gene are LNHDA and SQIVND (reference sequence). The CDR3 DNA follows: TGTGCCAGTAGTAGTTTCTTTGGAGACAACTATGGCTACACCTTC. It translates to CASSSFFGDNYGYTF.

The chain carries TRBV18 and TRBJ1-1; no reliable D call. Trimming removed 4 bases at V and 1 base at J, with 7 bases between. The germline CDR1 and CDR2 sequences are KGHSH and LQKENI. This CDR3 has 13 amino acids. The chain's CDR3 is CASSLPGNTEAFF. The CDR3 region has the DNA TGTGCCAGCTCACTCCCGGGGAACACTGAAGCTTTCTTT.

The CDR3 DNA reads TGTGCCAGCAGTTACGGGGGGGAGGGGGCGTGGAATGAGCAGTTCTTC. Translated: CASSYGGEGAWNEQFF. V is TRBV6-5 and J is TRBJ2-1; possibly TRBD1 or TRBD2 for D (7 bases each). The CDR3 contains 16 residues. Between the trimmed V and J ends, which lost 2 bases and 7 bases, there was a span of 18 bases. Germline V lookup: CDR1 MNHEY, CDR2 SVGAGI.

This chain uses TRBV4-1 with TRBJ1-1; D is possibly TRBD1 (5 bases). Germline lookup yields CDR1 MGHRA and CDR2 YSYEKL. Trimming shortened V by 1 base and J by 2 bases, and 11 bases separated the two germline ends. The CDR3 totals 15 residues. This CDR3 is CASSQGDGYNTEAFF. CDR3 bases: TGCGCCAGCAGCCAAGGGGACGGCTACAACACTGAAGCTTTCTTT.

CDR3 nucleotide sequence: TGTGCCAGCAGCCGGCGGGGGGCTGGCACTGAAGCTTTCTTT. Encoded protein: CASSRRGAGTEAFF. The V call is TRBV5-4, the J call TRBJ1-1, with D maybe TRBD1 (6 bases). The CDR3 consists of 14 residues. Germline values: CDR1 SGHNT, CDR2 YYREEE (reference sequence). V was cut by 4 bases and J by 4 bases, with 14 bases left in between.

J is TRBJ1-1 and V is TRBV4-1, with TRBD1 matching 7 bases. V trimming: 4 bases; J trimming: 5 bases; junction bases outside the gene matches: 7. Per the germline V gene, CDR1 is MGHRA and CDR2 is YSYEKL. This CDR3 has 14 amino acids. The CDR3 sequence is CASSPGDSITEAFF. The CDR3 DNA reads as TGCGCCAGCAGCCCGGGGGACAGCATTACTGAAGCTTTCTTT.

The CDR3 loop is CASSFHPGYTF. The CDR3 region has the DNA TGTGCCAGCAGCTTCCACCCTGGCTACACCTTC. The chain recombines TRBV7-9 with TRBJ1-2, with D hard to call. The germline V and J ends were trimmed by 3 bases and 7 bases, with 6 bases remaining between them. CDR1 is SEHNR and CDR2 is FQNEAQ in the germline V gene (reference sequence). The CDR3 extends over 11 amino acids.

This CDR3 reads CASSKRQGSATEAFF. The DNA of the CDR3 is TGTGCCAGCAGCAAAAGACAGGGATCGGCCACTGAAGCTTTCTTT. V is TRBV7-9 and J is TRBJ1-1; 7 nucleotides agree with TRBD1. Germline lookup yields CDR1 SEHNR and CDR2 FQNEAQ (reference sequence). Germline trimming cut 5 bases from V and 4 bases from J; bases unmatched to any gene: 10. The CDR3 contains 15 residues.

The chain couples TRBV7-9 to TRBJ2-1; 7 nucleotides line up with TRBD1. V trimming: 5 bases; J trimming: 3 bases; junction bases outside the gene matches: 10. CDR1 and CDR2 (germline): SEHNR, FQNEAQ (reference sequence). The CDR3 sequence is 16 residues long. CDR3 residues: CASSPIGGSLYNEQFF. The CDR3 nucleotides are TGTGCCAGCAGCCCAATAGGGGGCTCCCTCTACAATGAGCAGTTCTTC.

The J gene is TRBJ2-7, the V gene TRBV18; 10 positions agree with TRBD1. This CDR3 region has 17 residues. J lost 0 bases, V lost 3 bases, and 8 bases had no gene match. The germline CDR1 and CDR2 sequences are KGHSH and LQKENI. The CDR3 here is CASSPYPGQGDSYEQYF. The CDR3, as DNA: TGTGCCAGCTCACCCTACCCTGGACAGGGGGACTCCTACGAGCAGTACTTC.

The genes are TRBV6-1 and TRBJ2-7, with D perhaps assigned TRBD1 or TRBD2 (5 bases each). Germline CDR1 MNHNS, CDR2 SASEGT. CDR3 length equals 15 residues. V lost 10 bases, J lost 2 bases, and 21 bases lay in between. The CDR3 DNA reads TGTGCCACCCGAGGGGACCCGCTGAGTCCCTACGAGCAGTACTTC. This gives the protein CATRGDPLSPYEQYF.

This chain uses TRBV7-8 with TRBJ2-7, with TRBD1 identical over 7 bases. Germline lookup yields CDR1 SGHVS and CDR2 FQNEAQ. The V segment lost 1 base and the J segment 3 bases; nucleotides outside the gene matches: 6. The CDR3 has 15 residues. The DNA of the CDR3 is TGTGCCAGCAGCTTAGAAGGGGGCACTCTCTACGAGCAGTACTTC. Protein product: CASSLEGGTLYEQYF.

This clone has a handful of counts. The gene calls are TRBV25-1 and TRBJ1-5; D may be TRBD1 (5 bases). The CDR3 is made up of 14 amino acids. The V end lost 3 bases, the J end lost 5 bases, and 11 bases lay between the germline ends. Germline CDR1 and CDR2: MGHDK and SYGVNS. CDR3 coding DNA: TGTGCCAGCAGTGAGGGGCCAGCGGATCAGCCCCAGCATTTT. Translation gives CASSEGPADQPQHF.

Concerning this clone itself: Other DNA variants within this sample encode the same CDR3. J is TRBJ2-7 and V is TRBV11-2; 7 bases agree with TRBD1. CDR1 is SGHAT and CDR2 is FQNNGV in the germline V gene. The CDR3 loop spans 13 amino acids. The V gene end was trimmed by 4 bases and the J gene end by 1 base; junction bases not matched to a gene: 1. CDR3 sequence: CASSYRGSYEQYF. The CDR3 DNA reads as TGTGCCAGCAGCTACAGGGGTTCCTACGAGCAGTACTTC.

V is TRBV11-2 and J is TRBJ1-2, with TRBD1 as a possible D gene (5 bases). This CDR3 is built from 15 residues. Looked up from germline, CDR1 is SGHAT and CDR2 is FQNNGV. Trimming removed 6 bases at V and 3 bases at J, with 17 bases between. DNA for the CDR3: TGTGCCAGCAGTCAGGAGGGCGGAGGGGACTATGGCTACACCTTC. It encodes CASSQEGGGDYGYTF.

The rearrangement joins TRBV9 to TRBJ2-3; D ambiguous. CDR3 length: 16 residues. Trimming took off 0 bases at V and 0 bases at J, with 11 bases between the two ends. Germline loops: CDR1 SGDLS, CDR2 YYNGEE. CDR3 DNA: TGTGCCAGCAGCGTAGAAGGAGCGCTTAGCACAGATACGCAGTATTTT. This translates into CASSVEGALSTDTQYF.

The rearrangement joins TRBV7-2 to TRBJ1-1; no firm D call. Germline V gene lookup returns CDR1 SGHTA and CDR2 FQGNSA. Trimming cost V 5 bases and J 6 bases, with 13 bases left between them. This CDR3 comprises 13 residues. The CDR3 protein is CASSPYLRPEAFF. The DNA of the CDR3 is TGTGCCAGCAGCCCCTACTTGCGCCCTGAAGCTTTCTTT.

The CDR3 DNA sequence: TGTGCCAGCAGCCCCCCTAACGGGCACGAGCAGTACTTC. It specifies CASSPPNGHEQYF. The J gene is TRBJ2-7, the V gene TRBV7-9, with D unresolved. With 5 bases removed from V and 5 bases from J, the gap between germline ends came to 13 bases. The CDR3 covers 13 residues. Germline loops: CDR1 SEHNR, CDR2 FQNEAQ (reference sequence).

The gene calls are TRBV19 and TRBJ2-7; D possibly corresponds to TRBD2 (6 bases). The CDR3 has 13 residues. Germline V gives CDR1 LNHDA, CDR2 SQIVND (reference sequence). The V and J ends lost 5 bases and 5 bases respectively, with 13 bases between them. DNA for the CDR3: TGTGCCAGTAGTTCCGGGACTCGCAACGAGCAGTACTTC. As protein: CASSSGTRNEQYF.